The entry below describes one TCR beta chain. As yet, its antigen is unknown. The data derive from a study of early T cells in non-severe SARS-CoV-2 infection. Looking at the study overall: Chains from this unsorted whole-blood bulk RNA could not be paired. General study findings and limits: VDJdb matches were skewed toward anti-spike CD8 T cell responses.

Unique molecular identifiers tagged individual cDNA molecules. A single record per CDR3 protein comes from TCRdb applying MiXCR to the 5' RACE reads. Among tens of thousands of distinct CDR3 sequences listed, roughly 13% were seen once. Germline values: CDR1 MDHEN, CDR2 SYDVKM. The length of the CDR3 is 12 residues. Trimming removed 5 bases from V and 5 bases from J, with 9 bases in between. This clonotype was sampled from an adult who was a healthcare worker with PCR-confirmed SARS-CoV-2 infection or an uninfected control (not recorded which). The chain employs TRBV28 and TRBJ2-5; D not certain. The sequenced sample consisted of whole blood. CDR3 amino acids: CASSPDVETQYF. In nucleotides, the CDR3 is TGTGCCAGCAGTCCCGACGTGGAGACCCAGTACTTC.